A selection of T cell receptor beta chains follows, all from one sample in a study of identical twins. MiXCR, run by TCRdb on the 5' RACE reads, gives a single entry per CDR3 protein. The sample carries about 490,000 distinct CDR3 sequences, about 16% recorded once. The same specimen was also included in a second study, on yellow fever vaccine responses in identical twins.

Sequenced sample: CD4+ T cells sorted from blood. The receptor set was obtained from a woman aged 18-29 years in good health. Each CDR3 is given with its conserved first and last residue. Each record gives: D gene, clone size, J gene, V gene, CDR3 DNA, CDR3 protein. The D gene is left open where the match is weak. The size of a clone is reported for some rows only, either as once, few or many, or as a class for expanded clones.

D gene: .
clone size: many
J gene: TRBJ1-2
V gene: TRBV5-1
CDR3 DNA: TGCGCCAGCAGCTTACCCACAGGGCTGGATGGCTACACCTTC
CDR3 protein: CASSLPTGLDGYTF

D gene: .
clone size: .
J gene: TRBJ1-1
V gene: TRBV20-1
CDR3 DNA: TGCAGTGTGCTCTCGAACACTGAAGCTTTCTTT
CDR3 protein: CSVLSNTEAFF

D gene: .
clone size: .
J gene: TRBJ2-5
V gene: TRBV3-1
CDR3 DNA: TGTGCCAGCAGCCAGGGACACCTCCAAGAGACCCAGTACTTC
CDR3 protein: CASSQGHLQETQYF

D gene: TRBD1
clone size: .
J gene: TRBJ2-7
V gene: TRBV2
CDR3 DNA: TGTGCCAGCGGAGACAGGGTACTCTACGAGCAGTACTTC
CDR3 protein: CASGDRVLYEQYF

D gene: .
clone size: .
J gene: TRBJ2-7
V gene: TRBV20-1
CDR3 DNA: TGCAGTGCTAGAGACCACACGGACTACGAGCAGTACTTC
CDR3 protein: CSARDHTDYEQYF

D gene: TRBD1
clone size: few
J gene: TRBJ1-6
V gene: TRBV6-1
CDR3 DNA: TGTGCCAGCAGCCCGGGCCAGGGGGGACACTCACCCCTCCACTTT
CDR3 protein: CASSPGQGGHSPLHF

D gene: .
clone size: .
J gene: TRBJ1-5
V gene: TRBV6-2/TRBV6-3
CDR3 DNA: TGTGCCAGCAGTAAACCGGGACAAGTGGGCTATCAGCCCCAGCATTTT
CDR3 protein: CASSKPGQVGYQPQHF

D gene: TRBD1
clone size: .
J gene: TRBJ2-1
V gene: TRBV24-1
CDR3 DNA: TGTGCCACCAGTGACTCCGGGACAGGGGGCATCTATGAGCAGTTCTTC
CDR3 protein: CATSDSGTGGIYEQFF

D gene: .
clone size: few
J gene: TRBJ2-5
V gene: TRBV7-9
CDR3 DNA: TGTGCCAGCAGCTTCCCCGGGAGCGGGGAGACCCAGTACTTC
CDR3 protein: CASSFPGSGETQYF

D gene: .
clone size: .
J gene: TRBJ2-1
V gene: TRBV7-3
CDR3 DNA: TGTGCCAGCAGTCCGGGGGTGGTTGGGGGCAATGAGCAGTTCTTC
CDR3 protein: CASSPGVVGGNEQFF

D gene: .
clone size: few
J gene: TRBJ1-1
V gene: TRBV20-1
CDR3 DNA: TGCAGTGCTAGAGATGGAGTTGAAGCTTTCTTT
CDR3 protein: CSARDGVEAFF

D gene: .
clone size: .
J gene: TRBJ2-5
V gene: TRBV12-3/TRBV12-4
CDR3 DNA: TGTGCCAGCAGTTCCCGGGGTTCTAAAGAGACCCAGTACTTC
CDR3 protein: CASSSRGSKETQYF

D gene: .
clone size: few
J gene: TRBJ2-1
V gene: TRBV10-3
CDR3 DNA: TGTGCCATCAGTTCGAAGACACATAGCTCCTACAATGAGCAGTTCTTC
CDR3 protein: CAISSKTHSSYNEQFF

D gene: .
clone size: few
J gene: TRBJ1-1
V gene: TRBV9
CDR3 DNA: TGTGCCAGCAGTCCCCTTGGTGCTTTGACTGAAGCTTTCTTT
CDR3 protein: CASSPLGALTEAFF

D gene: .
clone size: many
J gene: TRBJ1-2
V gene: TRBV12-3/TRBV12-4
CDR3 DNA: TGTGCCAGCAGTTCCAGAGGCGTAAATGGCTACACCTTC
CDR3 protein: CASSSRGVNGYTF

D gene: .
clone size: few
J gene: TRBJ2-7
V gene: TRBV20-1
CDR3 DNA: TGCAGTGCTGCTAGCGACTACGAGCAGTACTTC
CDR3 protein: CSAASDYEQYF

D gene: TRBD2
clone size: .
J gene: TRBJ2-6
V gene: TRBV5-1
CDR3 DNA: TGCGCCAGCAGCCCTCAAGCGGGAGTCCCCTCTGGGGCCAACGTCCTGACTTTC
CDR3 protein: CASSPQAGVPSGANVLTF

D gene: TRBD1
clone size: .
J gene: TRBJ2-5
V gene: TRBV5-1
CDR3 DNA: TGCGCCAGCACCCTGCAGGGGGCCTTGGGAGAGACCCAGTACTTC
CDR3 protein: CASTLQGALGETQYF

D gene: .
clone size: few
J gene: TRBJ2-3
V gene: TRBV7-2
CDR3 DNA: TGTGCCAGCAGCTTAGACCCTACCAGCCCGCTCCTGGGGCAGTATTTT
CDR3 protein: CASSLDPTSPLLGQYF

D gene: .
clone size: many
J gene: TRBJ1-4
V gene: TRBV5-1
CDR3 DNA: TGCGCCAGCAGCTTGGCCCGAGATAATGAAAAACTGTTTTTT
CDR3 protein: CASSLARDNEKLFF

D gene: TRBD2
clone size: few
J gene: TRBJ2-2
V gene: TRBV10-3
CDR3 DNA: TGTGCCATCAGTGTGTTGCGGGAGCTGAACACCGGGGAGCTGTTTTTT
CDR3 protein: CAISVLRELNTGELFF

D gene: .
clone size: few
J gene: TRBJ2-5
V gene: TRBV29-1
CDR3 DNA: TGCAGCGCAGGGACAGGGTTAAGCGGGAGCCAAGAGACCCAGTACTTC
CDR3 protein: CSAGTGLSGSQETQYF

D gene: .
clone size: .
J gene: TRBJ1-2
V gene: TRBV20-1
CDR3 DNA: TGCAGTGCTAGAGATCCGGGGATACCTAACTATGGCTACACCTTC
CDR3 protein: CSARDPGIPNYGYTF

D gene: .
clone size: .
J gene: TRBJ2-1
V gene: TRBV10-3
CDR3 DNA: TGTGCCATCAGTGGGCCCCCGACGGGAACCTACAATGAGCAGTTCTTC
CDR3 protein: CAISGPPTGTYNEQFF

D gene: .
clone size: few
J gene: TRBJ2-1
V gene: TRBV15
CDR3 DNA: TGTGCCACCAGCAAGGTCCTAGCAATTCGCTACAATGAGCAGTTCTTC
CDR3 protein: CATSKVLAIRYNEQFF

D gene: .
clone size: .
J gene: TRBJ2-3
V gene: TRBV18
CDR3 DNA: TGTGCCAGCTCACCGGGTAGTTTCTTTCCAGATACGCAGTATTTT
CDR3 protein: CASSPGSFFPDTQYF

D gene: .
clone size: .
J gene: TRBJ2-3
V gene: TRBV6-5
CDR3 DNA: TGTGCCAGCAGTTACGCCAACATCGGAGATACGCAGTATTTT
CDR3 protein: CASSYANIGDTQYF

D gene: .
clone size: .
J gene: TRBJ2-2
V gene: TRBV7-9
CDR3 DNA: TGTGCCAGCAGCCACGGACAGGGAGGGACCGGGGAGCTGTTTTTT
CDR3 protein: CASSHGQGGTGELFF

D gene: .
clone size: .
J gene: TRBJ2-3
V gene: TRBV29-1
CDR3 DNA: TGCAGCGTTGAAGGGGGGGTCTTCACAGATACGCAGTATTTT
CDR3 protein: CSVEGGVFTDTQYF

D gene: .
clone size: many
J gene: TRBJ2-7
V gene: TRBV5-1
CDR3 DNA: TGCGCCAGCAGCATACAGGGTTACGAGCAGTACTTC
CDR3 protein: CASSIQGYEQYF

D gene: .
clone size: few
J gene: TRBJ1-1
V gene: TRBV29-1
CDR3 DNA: TGCAGCGTTGAAGTTTTAGTTAACACTGAAGCTTTCTTT
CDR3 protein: CSVEVLVNTEAFF

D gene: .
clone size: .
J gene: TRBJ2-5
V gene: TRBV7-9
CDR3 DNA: TGTGCCAGCAGCCCGCCCGTGGGGTCCCAAGAGACCCAGTACTTC
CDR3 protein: CASSPPVGSQETQYF

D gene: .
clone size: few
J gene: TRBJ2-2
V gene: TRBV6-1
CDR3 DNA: TGTGCCAGCAGCCAGGGACGGAAGAACACCGGGGAGCTGTTTTTT
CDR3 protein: CASSQGRKNTGELFF

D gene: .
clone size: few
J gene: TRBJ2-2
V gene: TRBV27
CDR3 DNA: TGTGCCAGCAGCCAACAGCCGCTTCTGAACACCGGGGAGCTGTTTTTT
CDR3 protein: CASSQQPLLNTGELFF

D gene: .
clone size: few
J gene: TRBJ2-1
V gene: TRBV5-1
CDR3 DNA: TGCGCCAGCAGCGGCATGGGTTACAATGAGCAGTTCTTC
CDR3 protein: CASSGMGYNEQFF

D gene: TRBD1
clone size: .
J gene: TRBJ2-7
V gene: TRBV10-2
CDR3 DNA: TGCGCCAGCAGGGTCGCGGGACAGGGGGCGTACGAGCAGTACTTC
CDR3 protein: CASRVAGQGAYEQYF

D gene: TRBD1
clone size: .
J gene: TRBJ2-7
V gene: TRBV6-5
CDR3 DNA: TGTGCCAGCAGTTACCCGGACAGGGGGCTCCACGAGCAGTACTTC
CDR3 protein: CASSYPDRGLHEQYF

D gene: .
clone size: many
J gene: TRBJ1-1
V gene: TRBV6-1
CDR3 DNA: TGTGCCAGCAGTGACAGGATGAACACTGAAGCTTTCTTT
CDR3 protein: CASSDRMNTEAFF

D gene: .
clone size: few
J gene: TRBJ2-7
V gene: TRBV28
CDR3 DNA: TGTGCCAGCAGAAGTACTCGGGACGGCGGGCGTCGGTACGAGCAGTACTTC
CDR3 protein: CASRSTRDGGRRYEQYF

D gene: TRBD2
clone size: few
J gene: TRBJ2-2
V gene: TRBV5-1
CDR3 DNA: TGCGCCAGCAGCAGACTAGCGGTGAACACCGGGGAGCTGTTTTTT
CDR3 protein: CASSRLAVNTGELFF

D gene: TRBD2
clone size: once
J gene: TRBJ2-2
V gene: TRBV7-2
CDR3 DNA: TGTGCCAGCAGCTTGCGTTCTAAAACTAGCGTGTCCGGGGAGCTGTTTTTT
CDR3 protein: CASSLRSKTSVSGELFF

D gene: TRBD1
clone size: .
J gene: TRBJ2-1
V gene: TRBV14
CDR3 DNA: TGTGCCAGCAGCCCTAAAGCCGGACAGGGGAGGTACAATGAGCAGTTCTTC
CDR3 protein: CASSPKAGQGRYNEQFF

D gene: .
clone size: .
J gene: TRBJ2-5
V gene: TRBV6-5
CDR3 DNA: TGTGCCAGCAGCCTTAACACGGTGACCCAGTACTTC
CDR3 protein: CASSLNTVTQYF

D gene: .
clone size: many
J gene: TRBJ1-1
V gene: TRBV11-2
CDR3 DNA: TGTGCCAGCAGCTTAGGACAGGTAAAGGACACTGAAGCTTTCTTT
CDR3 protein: CASSLGQVKDTEAFF

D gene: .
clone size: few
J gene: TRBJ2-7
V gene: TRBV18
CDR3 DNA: TGTGCCAGCTCCCCGCCCCACGAGCAGTACTTC
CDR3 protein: CASSPPHEQYF

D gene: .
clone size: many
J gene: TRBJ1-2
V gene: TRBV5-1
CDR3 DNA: TGCGCCAGCAGCCCCAGAGGGTCGGGGGGCGACTATGGCTACACCTTC
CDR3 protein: CASSPRGSGGDYGYTF

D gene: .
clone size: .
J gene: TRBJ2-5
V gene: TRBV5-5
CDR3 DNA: TGTGCCAGCAGCTTGGGGGCCCCACAGGGATTGGAGACCCAGTACTTC
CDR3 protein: CASSLGAPQGLETQYF

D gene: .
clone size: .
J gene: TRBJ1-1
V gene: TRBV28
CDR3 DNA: TGTGCCAGCGCAGCGAACACTGAAGCTTTCTTT
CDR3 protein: CASAANTEAFF

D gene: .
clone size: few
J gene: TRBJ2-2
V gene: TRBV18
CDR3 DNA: TGTGCCAGCTCACCAGGGACCACCGGGGAGCTGTTTTTT
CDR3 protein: CASSPGTTGELFF

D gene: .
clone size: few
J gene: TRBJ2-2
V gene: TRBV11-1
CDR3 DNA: TGTGCCAGCAGCTTACTTGCGAACCCCTCAACCGGGGAGCTGTTTTTT
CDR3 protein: CASSLLANPSTGELFF

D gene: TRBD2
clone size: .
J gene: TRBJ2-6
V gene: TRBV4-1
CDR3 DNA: TGCGCCAGCAGCCAAGATACTAGCGGGAGTCTGGCTGGGGCCAACGTCCTGACTTTC
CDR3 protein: CASSQDTSGSLAGANVLTF

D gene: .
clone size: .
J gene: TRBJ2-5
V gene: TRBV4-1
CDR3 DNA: TGCGCCAGCAGCCAAGCCGGTAGGGCCCAAGAGACCCAGTACTTC
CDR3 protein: CASSQAGRAQETQYF

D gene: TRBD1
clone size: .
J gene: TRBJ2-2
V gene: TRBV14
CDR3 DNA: TGTGCCAGCAGACAGGGGGCGGGCACCGGGGAGCTGTTTTTT
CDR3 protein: CASRQGAGTGELFF

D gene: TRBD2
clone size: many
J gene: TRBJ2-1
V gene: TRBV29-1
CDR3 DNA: TGCAGCGTTGAAGAACTAGCGGGGATCAATGAGCAGTTCTTC
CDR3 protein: CSVEELAGINEQFF

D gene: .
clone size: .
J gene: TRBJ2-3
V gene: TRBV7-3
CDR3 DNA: TGTGCCAGCAGCCTACGACTGGGCGGAGCTAGCACAGATACGCAGTATTTT
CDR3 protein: CASSLRLGGASTDTQYF

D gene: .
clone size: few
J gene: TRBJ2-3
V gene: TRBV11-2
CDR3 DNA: TGTGCCAGCAGCTTATCTCCCTTGCCCTCGGGCACAGATACGCAGTATTTT
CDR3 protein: CASSLSPLPSGTDTQYF

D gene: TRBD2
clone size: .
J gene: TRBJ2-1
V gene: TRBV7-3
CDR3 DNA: TGTGCCAGCAGCTTTGGCGGGAGCCTCAATGAGCAGTTCTTC
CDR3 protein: CASSFGGSLNEQFF

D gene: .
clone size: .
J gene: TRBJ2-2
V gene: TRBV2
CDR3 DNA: TGTGCCAGCAGGACTCTGACAGGGAACACCGGGGAGCTGTTTTTT
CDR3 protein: CASRTLTGNTGELFF

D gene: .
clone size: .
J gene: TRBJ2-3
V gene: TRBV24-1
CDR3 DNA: TGTGCCACCAGTGGTCTGGCGGGGAGCACAGATACGCAGTATTTT
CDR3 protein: CATSGLAGSTDTQYF